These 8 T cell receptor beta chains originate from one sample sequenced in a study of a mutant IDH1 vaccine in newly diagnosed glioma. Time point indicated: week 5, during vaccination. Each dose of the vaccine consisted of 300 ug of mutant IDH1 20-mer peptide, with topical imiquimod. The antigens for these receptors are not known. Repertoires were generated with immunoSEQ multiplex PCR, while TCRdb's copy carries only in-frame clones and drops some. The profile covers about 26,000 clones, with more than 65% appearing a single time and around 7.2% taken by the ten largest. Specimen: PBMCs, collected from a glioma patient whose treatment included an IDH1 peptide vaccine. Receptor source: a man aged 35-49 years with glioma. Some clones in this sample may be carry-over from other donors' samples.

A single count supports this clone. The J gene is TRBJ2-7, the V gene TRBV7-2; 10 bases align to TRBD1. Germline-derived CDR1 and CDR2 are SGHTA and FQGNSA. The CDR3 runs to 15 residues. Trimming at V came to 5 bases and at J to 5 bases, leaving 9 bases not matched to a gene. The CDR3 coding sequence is TGTGCCAGCAGCCGCGGACAGGGGGGGAGGAACGAGCAGTACTTC. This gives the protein CASSRGQGGRNEQYF.

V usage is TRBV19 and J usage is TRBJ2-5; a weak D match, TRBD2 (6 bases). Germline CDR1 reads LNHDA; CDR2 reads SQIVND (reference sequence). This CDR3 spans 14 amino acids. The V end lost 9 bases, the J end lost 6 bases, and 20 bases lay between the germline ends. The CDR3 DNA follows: TGTGCCAGCTGGGACGGGAGAGTCGCGCAGACCCAGTACTTC. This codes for CASWDGRVAQTQYF.

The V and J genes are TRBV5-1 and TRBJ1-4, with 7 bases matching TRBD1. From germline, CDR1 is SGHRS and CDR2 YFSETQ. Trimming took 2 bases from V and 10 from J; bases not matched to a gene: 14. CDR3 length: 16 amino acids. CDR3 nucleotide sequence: TGCGCCAGCAGCTTTTCCCGGGACAGCTCCATGCGAAAACTGTTTTTT. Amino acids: CASSFSRDSSMRKLFF.

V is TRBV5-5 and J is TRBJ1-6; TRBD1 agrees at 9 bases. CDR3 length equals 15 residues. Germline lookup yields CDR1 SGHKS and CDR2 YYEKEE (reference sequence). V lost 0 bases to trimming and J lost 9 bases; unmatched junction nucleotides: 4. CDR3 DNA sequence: TGTGCCAGCAGCTTGGACGCGACAGGGGGTTCACCCCTCCACTTT. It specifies CASSLDATGGSPLHF.

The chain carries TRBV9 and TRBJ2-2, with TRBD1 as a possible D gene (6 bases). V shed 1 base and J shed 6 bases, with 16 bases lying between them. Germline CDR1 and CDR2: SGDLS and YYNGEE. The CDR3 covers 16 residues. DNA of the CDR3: TGTGCCAGCAGCGTAAGGGGGAGTTTGGTCCCCGGGGAGCTGTTTTTT. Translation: CASSVRGSLVPGELFF.

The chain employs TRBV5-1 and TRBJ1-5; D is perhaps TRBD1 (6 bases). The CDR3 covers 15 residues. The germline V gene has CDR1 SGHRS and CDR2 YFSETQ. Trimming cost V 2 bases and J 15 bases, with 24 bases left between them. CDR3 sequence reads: CASSFESGDMGNWHF. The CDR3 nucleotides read TGCGCCAGCAGCTTCGAGTCAGGGGACATGGGAAATTGGCATTTT. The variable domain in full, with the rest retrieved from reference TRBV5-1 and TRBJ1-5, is KAGVTQTPRYLIKTRGQQVTLSCSPISGHRSVSWYQQTPGQGLQFLFEYFSETQRNKGNFPGRFSGRQFSNSRSEMNVSTLELGDSALYLCASSFESGDMGNWHFGDGTRLSIL.

CDR3 nucleotides: TGTGCCACCAGCAGTGCCGGGACAGGGAATGAAAAACTGTTTTTT. Translating gives CATSSAGTGNEKLFF. The V gene is TRBV15, the J gene TRBJ1-4; 9 bases are shared with TRBD1. Germline V gives CDR1 LNHNV, CDR2 YYDKDF (reference sequence). The V and J ends lost 3 bases and 5 bases, in that order; junction bases with no gene match: 4. CDR3 length: 15 residues.

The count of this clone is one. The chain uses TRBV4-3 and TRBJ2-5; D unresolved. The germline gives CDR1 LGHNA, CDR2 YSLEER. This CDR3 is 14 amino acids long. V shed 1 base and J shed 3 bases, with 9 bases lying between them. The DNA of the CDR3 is TGCGCCAGCAGCCAAGCTAAAGGGAAAGAGACCCAGTACTTC. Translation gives CASSQAKGKETQYF.